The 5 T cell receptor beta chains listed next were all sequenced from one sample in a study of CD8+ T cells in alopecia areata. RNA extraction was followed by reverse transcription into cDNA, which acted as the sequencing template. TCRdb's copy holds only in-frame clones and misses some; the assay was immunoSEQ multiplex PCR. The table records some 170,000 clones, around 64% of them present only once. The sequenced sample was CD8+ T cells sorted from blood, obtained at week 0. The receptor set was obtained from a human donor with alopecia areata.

The CDR3 loop is CAISESRGNTEAFF. CDR3 bases: TGTGCCATCAGTGAGTCCCGGGGAAACACTGAAGCTTTCTTT. This chain joins TRBV10-3 and TRBJ1-1, with D unresolved. V lost 0 bases and J lost 2, with 7 bases in between. Germline CDR1 is ENHRY and CDR2 is SYGVKD. This CDR3 has 14 residues.

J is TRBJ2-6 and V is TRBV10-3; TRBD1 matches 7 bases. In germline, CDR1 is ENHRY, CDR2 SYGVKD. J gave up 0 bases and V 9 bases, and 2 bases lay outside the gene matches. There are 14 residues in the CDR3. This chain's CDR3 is CAMGTDSGANVLTF. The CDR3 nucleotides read TGTGCCATGGGGACAGACTCTGGGGCCAACGTCCTGACTTTC.

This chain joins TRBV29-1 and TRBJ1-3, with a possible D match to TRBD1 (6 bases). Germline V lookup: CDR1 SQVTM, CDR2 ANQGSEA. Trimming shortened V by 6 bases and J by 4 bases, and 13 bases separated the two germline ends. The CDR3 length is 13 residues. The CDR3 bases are TGCAGCGTCCCCACAGGGTCCGGAAACACCATATATTTT. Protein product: CSVPTGSGNTIYF.

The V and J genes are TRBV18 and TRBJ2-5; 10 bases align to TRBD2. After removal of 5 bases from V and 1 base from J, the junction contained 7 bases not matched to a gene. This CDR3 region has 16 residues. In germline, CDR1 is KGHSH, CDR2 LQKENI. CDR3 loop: CASSSGLADIQETQYF. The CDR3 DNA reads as TGTGCCAGCTCATCAGGACTAGCGGATATCCAAGAGACCCAGTACTTC.

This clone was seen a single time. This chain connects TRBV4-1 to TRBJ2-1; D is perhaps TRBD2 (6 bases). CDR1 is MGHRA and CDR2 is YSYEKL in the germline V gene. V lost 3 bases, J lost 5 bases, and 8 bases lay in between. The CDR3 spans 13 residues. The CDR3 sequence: CASSQREDNEQFF. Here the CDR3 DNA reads TGCGCCAGCAGCCAGAGGGAGGACAATGAGCAGTTCTTC.